Below are 23 T cell receptor beta chains sequenced from a single sample in a study of CD8+ T cells in alopecia areata. RNA was extracted and reverse transcribed into cDNA as the sequencing template. The table came from immunoSEQ multiplex PCR; TCRdb's copy has only in-frame clones and leaves some out. The sample includes around 200,000 clones, 50% to 60% of them seen just once. Treatment meaning: oral pan-JAK inhibitor, 5-10 mg twice daily. The material sequenced was CD4+ T cells sorted from blood, taken at week 4, from a patient treated with tofacitinib. These TCRs come from a human donor with alopecia areata.

This clone has more than one count but fewer than ten. The chain couples TRBV10-3 to TRBJ2-3, with D unclear. The V end lost 4 bases, the J end lost 5 bases, and 4 bases lay between the germline ends. The length of the CDR3 is 11 residues. The germline V gene encodes CDR1 ENHRY and CDR2 SYGVKD. The CDR3 protein is CAISGVDTQYF. In nucleotides, the CDR3 is TGTGCCATCAGTGGAGTAGATACGCAGTATTTT.

V gene TRBV18 combines with J gene TRBJ2-1; D perhaps matches TRBD1 (5 bases). V was shortened by 3 bases and J by 11 bases, with 8 bases between the two germline ends. Germline loops: CDR1 KGHSH, CDR2 LQKENI. The CDR3 extends over 11 amino acids. The CDR3 sequence: CASSPDTKQFF. CDR3 coding DNA: TGTGCCAGCTCACCGGACACCAAGCAGTTCTTC. Looking up the rest from reference TRBV18 and TRBJ2-1 gives the full variable domain: NAGVMQNPRHLVRRRGQEARLRCSPMKGHSHVYWYRQLPEEGLKFMVYLQKENIIDESGMPKERFSAEFPKEGPSILRIQQVVRGDSAAYFCASSPDTKQFFGPGTRLTVL.

This rearrangement joins TRBV30 to TRBJ1-4; 8 bases line up with TRBD1. V trimming: 3 bases; J trimming: 10 bases; junction bases outside the gene matches: 13. Germline V lookup: CDR1 GTSNPN, CDR2 SVGIG (reference sequence). CDR3 size: 15 residues. The CDR3 DNA sequence: TGTGCCTGGAGAGATATGACAGGGGAGAGGAGAAAACTGTTTTTT. Protein product: CAWRDMTGERRKLFF.

The chain combines TRBV25-1 with TRBJ2-4; 15 nucleotides line up with TRBD2. CDR3 length equals 16 residues. Germline assignment: CDR1 MGHDK and CDR2 SYGVNS. V shed 2 bases, J shed 15 bases, and the junction held 11 bases outside the gene matches. CDR3 protein: CASSEPRGLAGGPLYF. The CDR3 nucleotides read TGTGCCAGCAGTGAACCACGGGGACTAGCGGGAGGTCCTCTGTACTTC.

A few counts support this clone. The chain carries TRBV9 and TRBJ1-3; no reliable D call. CDR1 SGDLS and CDR2 YYNGEE come from the germline V gene. CDR3 length equals 14 residues. V was cut by 4 bases and J by 0 bases, with 8 bases left in between. DNA for the CDR3: TGTGCCAGCAGCCCCCCGAGCTCTGGAAACACCATATATTTT. Protein sequence: CASSPPSSGNTIYF.

This chain links TRBV27 with TRBJ2-6; no clear D gene. Germline CDR1 reads MNHEY; CDR2 reads SMNVEV (reference sequence). This CDR3 is built from 14 residues. V lost 7 bases to trimming and J lost 0 bases, with 7 bases between them. CDR3 amino acids: CASTLHSGANVLTF. The CDR3 region has the DNA TGTGCCAGCACTTTGCACTCTGGGGCCAACGTCCTGACTTTC.

This clone was recorded a few times. This sequence joins TRBV5-6 and TRBJ2-7, with a weak D call TRBD2 (5 bases). The germline V and J ends were trimmed by 5 bases and 3 bases, with 12 bases remaining between them. Germline CDR1 and CDR2: SGHDT and YYEEEE. The CDR3 is 13 residues long. The CDR3 DNA sequence: TGTGCCAGCAGTCATAGCGAAAACTACGAGCAGTACTTC. Translated: CASSHSENYEQYF.

The rearrangement links TRBV29-1 to TRBJ2-4, with 7 bases matching TRBD2. The junction had 9 bases not matched to a gene; V was cut back by 3 bases and J by 7 bases. CDR1 is SQVTM and CDR2 is ANQGSEA in the germline V gene. The CDR3 length is 14 residues. The CDR3 sequence: CSVEGRLGGNIQYF. Here the CDR3 DNA reads TGCAGCGTTGAGGGCAGGCTGGGAGGGAACATTCAGTACTTC.

Only one count was recorded for this clone. The chain combines TRBV29-1 with TRBJ2-7; 9 bases fit TRBD1. Per the germline V gene, CDR1 is SQVTM and CDR2 is ANQGSEA. V shed 6 bases and J 5 bases; nucleotides not matched to a gene: 5. This CDR3 comprises 12 residues. This chain's CDR3 is CSVTGGFDEQYF. CDR3 nucleotides: TGCAGCGTGACAGGGGGTTTCGACGAGCAGTACTTC.

This clone was seen a handful of times. The gene calls are TRBV7-2 and TRBJ1-4; 9 bases agree with TRBD1. The CDR3 runs 16 residues. V lost 0 bases to trimming and J lost 7 bases; unmatched junction nucleotides: 6. Germline CDR1 is SGHTA and CDR2 is FQGNSA. CDR3 in amino acids: CASSLAPGQGFEKLFF. CDR3 nucleotide sequence: TGTGCCAGCAGCTTAGCGCCGGGACAGGGTTTTGAAAAACTGTTTTTT.

This sequence joins TRBV30 and TRBJ1-1; the D is unclear. The V end was cut by 1 base, the J end by 1 base, with 4 bases between. Looked up from germline, CDR1 is GTSNPN and CDR2 is SVGIG (reference sequence). The CDR3 extends over 12 amino acids. The CDR3 reads CAWSGTNTEAFF. In nucleotides, the CDR3 is TGTGCCTGGAGTGGTACGAACACTGAAGCTTTCTTT.

The chain couples TRBV29-1 to TRBJ1-5; 8 nucleotides line up with TRBD1. V was pared by 3 bases and J by 6 bases, with 4 bases of the junction left unmatched. The CDR3 is 13 residues long. The germline CDR1 and CDR2 sequences are SQVTM and ANQGSEA. CDR3 protein: CSVDRGRAQPQHF. DNA of the CDR3: TGCAGCGTTGACAGGGGGCGGGCTCAGCCCCAGCATTTT. Supplemented by reference TRBV29-1 and TRBJ1-5, the full variable domain reads SAVISQKPSRDICQRGTSLTIQCQVDSQVTMMFWYRQQPGQSLTLIATANQGSEATYESGFVIDKFPISRPNLTFSTLTVSNMSPEDSSIYLCSVDRGRAQPQHFGDGTRLSIL.

The rearrangement joins TRBV30 to TRBJ2-1; no reliable D call. The V end was cut by 5 bases, the J end by 4 bases, with 9 bases between. The CDR3 covers 12 residues. Per germline, CDR1 GTSNPN and CDR2 SVGIG (reference sequence). The CDR3: CAWAGPYNEQFF. The CDR3 DNA is TGTGCCTGGGCCGGACCTTACAATGAGCAGTTCTTC.

The V and J genes are TRBV5-1 and TRBJ1-5; 8 nucleotides match TRBD1. This CDR3 is 15 amino acids long. In germline, CDR1 is SGHRS, CDR2 YFSETQ. The V segment lost 2 bases and the J segment 3 bases; nucleotides outside the gene matches: 4. The DNA for the CDR3 is TGCGCCAGCAGCTTTACAGGGGGAAACAATCAGCCCCAGCATTTT. This translates into CASSFTGGNNQPQHF.

The genes are TRBV29-1 and TRBJ1-2; 9 bases agree with TRBD1. The ends lost 2 bases at V and 4 bases at J; junction bases unmatched: 5. CDR1 and CDR2 from the germline V gene are SQVTM and ANQGSEA. The CDR3 has 14 amino acids. The CDR3 protein is CSVERDRDPYGYTF. Here the CDR3 DNA reads TGCAGCGTTGAACGGGACAGGGACCCCTATGGCTACACCTTC. The variable domain in full, with the rest retrieved from reference TRBV29-1 and TRBJ1-2, is SAVISQKPSRDICQRGTSLTIQCQVDSQVTMMFWYRQQPGQSLTLIATANQGSEATYESGFVIDKFPISRPNLTFSTLTVSNMSPEDSSIYLCSVERDRDPYGYTFGSGTRLTVV.

The rearrangement joins TRBV30 to TRBJ2-5; D is possibly TRBD2 (6 bases). V lost 3 bases and J 0 bases, leaving 11 bases between the germline ends. Per germline, CDR1 GTSNPN and CDR2 SVGIG (reference sequence). This CDR3 has 14 residues. The CDR3 protein is CAWSLGLNQETQYF. CDR3 in DNA: TGTGCCTGGAGCCTCGGACTAAACCAAGAGACCCAGTACTTC.

The rearrangement uses TRBV10-3 and TRBJ1-1, with 8 bases identical to TRBD1. The germline V gene has CDR1 ENHRY and CDR2 SYGVKD. CDR3 size: 12 residues. The V and J ends lost 6 bases and 10 bases, in that order; junction bases with no gene match: 7. The CDR3 region is CAISDGTGGAFF. The CDR3 nucleotides are TGTGCCATCAGCGACGGGACAGGAGGAGCTTTCTTT.

In this sample, this clone turned up a few times. The sample contains more than one DNA sequence encoding this CDR3. The chain is built from TRBV28 and TRBJ2-3; no reliable D call. The CDR3 covers 12 residues. V lost 4 bases, J lost 4 bases, and 6 bases lay in between. CDR1 MDHEN and CDR2 SYDVKM come from the germline V gene. The CDR3 loop is CASSSTSDTQYF. DNA for the CDR3: TGTGCCAGCAGTTCAACCTCAGATACGCAGTATTTT.

The gene calls are TRBV30 and TRBJ2-1, with TRBD1 matching 8 bases. This CDR3 contains 16 residues. The germline gives CDR1 GTSNPN, CDR2 SVGIG (reference sequence). Germline trimming cut 4 bases from V and 11 bases from J; bases unmatched to any gene: 19. The CDR3 DNA reads TGTGCCTGGATTTGGAGGGGGACAGGACCAACTAAAAAGCAGTTCTTC. Encoded protein: CAWIWRGTGPTKKQFF.

J is TRBJ2-2 and V is TRBV6-5, with D perhaps matching TRBD1 or TRBD2 (5 bases each). This CDR3 region has 14 residues. V lost 2 bases to trimming and J lost 3 bases, with 7 bases between them. The germline V gene encodes CDR1 MNHEY and CDR2 SVGAGI. CDR3 residues: CASSYRGHTGELFF. Here the CDR3 DNA reads TGTGCCAGCAGTTACCGGGGACACACCGGGGAGCTGTTTTTT.

The genes are TRBV5-6 and TRBJ1-1; 8 nucleotides match TRBD1. The CDR3 loop spans 13 amino acids. The germline gives CDR1 SGHDT, CDR2 YYEEEE. J was trimmed by 10 bases and V by 3 bases; bases with no gene match: 8. The CDR3 bases are TGTGCCAGCAGCTCAGGACAGGGCTTGTCAGCTTTCTTT. As protein: CASSSGQGLSAFF.

This CDR3 reads CASSLANNEQFF. In DNA, the CDR3 is TGTGCCAGCAGCTTAGCGAACAATGAGCAGTTCTTC. The gene calls are TRBV7-8 and TRBJ2-1; D unresolved. The CDR3 consists of 12 residues. Germline assignment: CDR1 SGHVS and CDR2 FQNEAQ. V was pared by 0 bases and J by 5 bases, with 2 bases between.

This chain links TRBV11-2 with TRBJ2-5; unclear D gene. The J call is doubtful: the DNA matches TRBJ2-7 better. Per the germline V gene, CDR1 is SGHAT and CDR2 is FQNNGV. This CDR3 is 15 amino acids long. CDR3 in DNA: TGTGCCAGCAGCCGCAGCCGGACGAGCTCCTACGAGCAGTACTTC. Translating it yields CASSRSRTSSYEQYF.